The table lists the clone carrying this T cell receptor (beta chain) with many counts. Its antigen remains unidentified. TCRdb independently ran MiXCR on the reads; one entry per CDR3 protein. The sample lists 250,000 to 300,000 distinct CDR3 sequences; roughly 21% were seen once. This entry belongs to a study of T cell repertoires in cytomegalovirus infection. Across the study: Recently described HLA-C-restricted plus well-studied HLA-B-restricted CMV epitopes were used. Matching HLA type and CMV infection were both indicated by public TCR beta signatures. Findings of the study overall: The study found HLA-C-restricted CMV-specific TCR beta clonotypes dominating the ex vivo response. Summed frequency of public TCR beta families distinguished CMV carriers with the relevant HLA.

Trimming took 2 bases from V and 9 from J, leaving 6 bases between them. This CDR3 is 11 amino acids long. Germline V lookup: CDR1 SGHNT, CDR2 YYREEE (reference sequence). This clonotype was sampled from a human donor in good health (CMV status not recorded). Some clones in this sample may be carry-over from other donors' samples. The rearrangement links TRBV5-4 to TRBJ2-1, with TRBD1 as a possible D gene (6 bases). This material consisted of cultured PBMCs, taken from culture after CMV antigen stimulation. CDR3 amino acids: CASSFRGEQFF. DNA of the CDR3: TGTGCCAGCAGCTTCAGGGGTGAGCAGTTCTTC. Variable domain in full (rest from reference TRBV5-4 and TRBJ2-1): ETGVTQSPTHLIKTRGQQVTLRCSSQSGHNTVSWYQQALGQGPQFIFQYYREEENGRGNFPPRFSGLQFPNYSSELNVNALELDDSALYLCASSFRGEQFFGPGTRLTVL.